This TCR beta chain appears in the sequencing data of a study of T cells after yellow fever vaccination. Study-wide points: A weaker secondary response peaked on day 5, the primary on day 15.

V was shortened by 2 bases and J by 0 bases, with 4 bases between the two germline ends. The CDR3 length is 13 residues. TCRdb reprocessed the 5' RACE reads via MiXCR and lists one record per CDR3 protein. The table shows some 320,000 distinct CDR3 sequences, with about 4% occurring only once. Concerning this clonotype: Antigen unknown.

The sequencing here drew on PBMCs, taken 5 days after the yellow fever booster vaccination. This clonotype was sampled from a man younger than 35 who received the YFV17D yellow fever vaccine. This rearrangement joins TRBV12-3 or TRBV12-4 to TRBJ1-2, with unresolved D. Written as DNA, the CDR3 is TGTGCCAGCAGTTTAAGTTCTAACTATGGCTACACCTTC. Protein sequence: CASSLSSNYGYTF.